The next 10 T cell receptor beta chains were all read from a single sample in a study of beta chain features in type 1 diabetes. Sequencing targeted expressed TCRB transcripts, as all isolated RNA had been reverse transcribed. Some clones are missing from TCRdb's copy, which holds only in-frame ones; the method was immunoSEQ multiplex PCR. The table lists 200,000 to 250,000 clones, 68% of them singletons. The sequenced sample was naive CD4+ T cells from blood. These receptors were taken from a man aged 25 to 40 in good health.

J is TRBJ2-7 and V is TRBV7-9; no definite D call. Trimming stripped 1 base from V and 2 bases from J, with 6 bases between. CDR1 and CDR2 (germline): SEHNR, FQNEAQ (reference sequence). The CDR3 length is 13 residues. The CDR3 coding sequence is TGTGCCAGCAGCTTAGACGGCCCCTACGAGCAGTACTTC. Protein product: CASSLDGPYEQYF.

This clone was observed a handful of times. The CDR3 loop reads CASSPQAGQGETQYF. Written as DNA, the CDR3 is TGTGCCAGCAGCCCCCAGGCAGGGCAAGGAGAGACCCAGTACTTC. V and J are TRBV7-2 and TRBJ2-5; weak D call: TRBD1 (5 bases). This CDR3 has 15 residues. Trimming removed 5 bases from V and 4 bases from J, with 17 bases in between. Looked up from germline, CDR1 is SGHTA and CDR2 is FQGNSA.

The chain uses TRBV11-2 and TRBJ2-1; 9 bases agree with TRBD2. This CDR3 is 16 amino acids long. The germline gives CDR1 SGHAT, CDR2 FQNNGV. V lost 4 bases and J lost 2; bases outside the gene matches: 6. The CDR3 bases are TGTGCCAGCAGCTCCCTTAGCGGGAGAGCCTACAATGAGCAGTTCTTC. Encoded protein: CASSSLSGRAYNEQFF.

The rearrangement links TRBV7-2 to TRBJ2-7; tentative D call: TRBD2 (6 bases). The CDR3 runs 14 residues. Trimming stripped 1 base from V and 3 bases from J, with 10 bases between. CDR1 and CDR2 (germline): SGHTA, FQGNSA. CDR3 residues: CASSLGPTSYEQYF. CDR3 DNA sequence: TGTGCCAGCAGCTTAGGACCGACTAGCTACGAGCAGTACTTC.

In DNA form, the CDR3 reads TGTGCCAGCAGTACCCTCGGGACTACCGAGCAGTACTTC. This sequence encodes CASSTLGTTEQYF. The V call is TRBV27, the J call TRBJ2-7; 7 positions agree with TRBD2. Germline loops: CDR1 MNHEY, CDR2 SMNVEV (reference sequence). This CDR3 region has 13 residues. V trimming: 5 bases; J trimming: 6 bases; junction bases outside the gene matches: 7.

This clone was picked up a small number of times. The rearrangement joins TRBV7-9 to TRBJ2-3, with unresolved D. Germline V lookup: CDR1 SEHNR, CDR2 FQNEAQ (reference sequence). The CDR3 extends over 12 amino acids. With 4 bases removed from V and 13 bases from J, the gap between germline ends came to 15 bases. The CDR3 sequence: CASSSAPRWKYF. As DNA, the CDR3 is TGTGCCAGCAGCTCCGCTCCCAGATGGAAGTATTTT.

This clone was observed a few times. This chain connects TRBV29-1 to TRBJ2-7; 8 nucleotides match TRBD1. The trim removed 4 bases at V and 5 bases at J, leaving 4 bases unmatched. Germline V gene lookup returns CDR1 SQVTM and CDR2 ANQGSEA. The CDR3 sequence is 12 residues long. CDR3 coding DNA: TGCAGCGTTGCCCAGGGGGCCCACGAGCAGTACTTC. It is translated as CSVAQGAHEQYF.

V is TRBV14 and J is TRBJ2-5; the match to TRBD2 covers 11 bases. Germline values: CDR1 SGHDN, CDR2 FVKESK. V lost 4 bases and J lost 8; bases outside the gene matches: 9. This CDR3 comprises 15 residues. CDR3: CASSPRTSGLGTQYF. As DNA, the CDR3 is TGTGCCAGCAGCCCCCGGACTAGCGGGCTAGGCACCCAGTACTTC.

The V call is TRBV29-1, the J call TRBJ2-1, with TRBD2 matching 15 bases. The V and J ends lost 7 bases and 10 bases, in that order; junction bases with no gene match: 14. Germline CDR1 reads SQVTM; CDR2 reads ANQGSEA. There are 16 residues in the CDR3. The CDR3 DNA sequence: TGCAGCGCCCGCCGAGGACTAGCGGGAGGGAGTAGGGAGCAGTTCTTC. Residues: CSARRGLAGGSREQFF.

The chain carries TRBV5-1 and TRBJ2-7; D tentatively fits TRBD1 or TRBD2 (5 bases each). V dropped 3 bases and J dropped 3 bases, with 13 bases sitting between them. The germline V gene has CDR1 SGHRS and CDR2 YFSETQ. The length of the CDR3 is 14 residues. The CDR3 DNA reads as TGCGCCAGCAGCTCTGGGACCGCCGGCTACGAGCAGTACTTC. This gives the protein CASSSGTAGYEQYF.